The T cell receptor beta chain described here comes from a study of blood T cell repertoires in COVID-19 (dated by TCRdb to 2020 to 2022). About the investigation overall: Samples from collaborators originated in the United States, Italy and Spain and spanned both the acute and convalescent phases of COVID-19. A freely available public database, intended as a resource for researchers studying the immune response to SARS-CoV-2, is where the repertoires were released. The material from the prospective study consisted of cDNA or gDNA derived from T cells, B-cell-depleted T cells, or PBMCs. A de-identified subject ID, COVID-19 status, age in years and sex were almost always included in the sample metadata. Where available, HLA class I and class II types were taken from metadata supplied by the sample provider and were not determined by assay-based typing. Samples were obtained from the ongoing ImmuneRACE study (first 160 participants) and from 950 to 1,500 subjects provided by 6 global collaborators. The dataset comprised deeply sampled blood TCRbeta repertoires from subjects exposed to, actively infected with, or recovered from COVID-19.

Looking up the germline V gene yields CDR1 MNHEY and CDR2 SVGAGI. Trimmed from V: 5 bases; trimmed from J: 9 bases; junction bases lacking a gene match: 10. The CDR3 covers 15 residues, taking in both the cysteine and the phenylalanine. The sequence is cut down to CDR3 DNA, 45 bases in frame from base 1. The immunoSEQ Assay, a bias-controlled multiplex PCR, was used to amplify TCRbeta CDR3 regions from genomic DNA. Per the authors' processing: The number of nucleated cells in each sample was estimated from the amplification of reference gene primers within the assay. To quantify the absolute abundance of each unique TCRbeta CDR3 rearrangement, sequence reads were collapsed and filtered. For each sample, productive Simpson clonality was calculated by taking the square root of Simpson's diversity index across productive rearrangements. TCRdb provides this immuneACCESS table in a form limited to in-frame rearrangements. Some clones are lacking; in checked studies, under half of them reflect an unresolved V gene, and why the rest are absent is not known. V and J calls and clone size are those listed in that table; D and trimming were worked out from the DNA. The sample table lists about 95,000 clones, around nine tenths of them with a count of one. 3% to 4% of the sample comes from the top ten.

Overall study outcomes, separate from this receptor: Clinical and demographic metadata were provided uncurated, with the amount varying by source and participant.

On this clone: Its recognized antigen is unknown. No qualities accompany the bases; no much larger clone lies one base away.

The collaborating institutions used their own protocols to collect whole blood in K2EDTA tubes. Collaborator samples were shipped for TCRbeta analysis as frozen whole blood, isolated PBMCs, or DNA extracted from either sample type. The chain is encoded by TRBV6-5 joined to TRBJ1-2; 12 bases in between match TRBD1. This sequence was found in a woman aged 65 to 85 with acute or convalescent COVID-19. Sequenced sample: peripheral blood. CDR3 sequence: CASSPPTGQGASYTF. The nucleotide sequence reads TGTGCCAGCAGTCCCCCGACGGGACAGGGGGCGAGCTACACCTTC.